This T cell receptor beta chain was retrieved from a study of memory CD4+ T cells and cytomegalovirus serostatus. The sort gate was single viable CD3+CD4+CD8-CD45RO+ cells for memory CD4+ T cells. This clone was seen just once. This CDR3 has 14 residues. V was pared by 10 bases and J by 4 bases, with 20 bases between. Germline V CDR1 and CDR2: MNHNS, SASEGT. In the original analysis: After removing out-of-frame reads, approximately 2 million distinct TCRbeta sequences remained. TCRdb keeps only in-frame clones here, not all; method: immunoSEQ multiplex PCR. The V and J calls and the clone size are those of that table, but D and trimming were determined from the DNA. The table shows approximately 30,000 clones, with roughly 80% occurring only once.

The sequence was collected from an adult in good health and CMV-seronegative. Some clones in this sample may be carry-over from other donors' samples. This rearrangement joins TRBV6-1 to TRBJ2-7, with a possible D match to TRBD2 (5 bases). The sequenced material came from memory CD4+ T cells from blood. The DNA for the CDR3 is TGTGCCATCCGTGGGAGCGGCGTATTGTACGAGCAGTACTTC. This sequence encodes CAIRGSGVLYEQYF.